One and the same sample provided the 17 T cell receptor beta chains below, sequenced in a study of identical twins. TCRdb itself ran the 5' RACE reads through MiXCR, one entry per CDR3 protein. The sample has about 530,000 distinct CDR3 sequences; 13% to 15% are singletons. These data were also reused for a study on yellow fever vaccine responses in identical twins.

The sample was CD4+ T cells sorted from blood. These receptors all stem from a woman aged 18-29 years in good health.

This chain joins TRBV19 and TRBJ2-1, with D unclear. Trimming removed 4 bases at V and 4 bases at J, with 8 bases between. The CDR3 runs 13 residues. Germline values: CDR1 LNHDA, CDR2 SQIVND (reference sequence). DNA of the CDR3: TGTGCCAGTAGTAAGCCCGGGTACAATGAGCAGTTCTTC. Its translation: CASSKPGYNEQFF.

The table lists this clonotype with many counts. The chain links TRBV5-1 to TRBJ2-3; D possibly uses TRBD1 or TRBD2 (5 bases each). The V end lost 4 bases, the J end lost 3 bases, and 15 bases lay between the germline ends. This CDR3 comprises 15 residues. CDR1 and CDR2 (germline): SGHRS, YFSETQ. The CDR3 is CASSPGPTSTDTQYF. Here the CDR3 DNA reads TGCGCCAGCAGCCCGGGACCAACGAGTACAGATACGCAGTATTTT.

The V and J genes are TRBV14 and TRBJ1-1, with D possibly being TRBD1 (6 bases). From germline, CDR1 is SGHDN and CDR2 FVKESK. Deletions cut 3 bases from V and 0 bases from J, with 11 bases between. CDR3 size: 15 residues. This CDR3 is CASSHLQGMNTEAFF. The CDR3 DNA reads as TGTGCCAGCAGCCACCTACAGGGAATGAACACTGAAGCTTTCTTT.

The J gene is TRBJ2-1, the V gene TRBV11-3, with 9 bases fitting TRBD2. The J segment lost 5 bases and the V segment lost 4 bases, leaving 9 bases of the junction unmatched. This CDR3 region has 16 residues. Per germline, CDR1 SGHNT and CDR2 YENEEA. The CDR3 loop reads CASSSEEREANNEQFF. CDR3 DNA: TGTGCCAGCAGCTCGGAGGAGCGGGAGGCGAACAATGAGCAGTTCTTC.

This clonotype has more than one count but fewer than ten. V and J are TRBV29-1 and TRBJ2-1; D unclear. The ends were cut back, 4 bases at V and 0 bases at J, with 13 bases in the middle. The CDR3 is made up of 15 amino acids. In germline, CDR1 is SQVTM, CDR2 ANQGSEA. CDR3: CSVGSLVSSYNEQFF. The DNA of the CDR3 is TGCAGCGTTGGGTCCTTAGTCAGCTCCTACAATGAGCAGTTCTTC.

The chain couples TRBV11-2 to TRBJ2-3; D unresolved. Trimming pared 6 bases from V and 1 base from J, leaving 5 bases between. The CDR3 has 12 residues. Looked up from germline, CDR1 is SGHAT and CDR2 is FQNNGV. The chain's CDR3 is CASRARTDTQYF. The CDR3, as DNA: TGTGCCAGCAGGGCCCGCACAGATACGCAGTATTTT.

This clonotype was counted only a few times. The V call is TRBV6-5, the J call TRBJ2-3; D is unclear. Germline CDR1 is MNHEY and CDR2 is SVGAGI. Trimming shortened V by 0 bases and J by 2 bases, and 9 bases separated the two germline ends. The CDR3 has 15 residues. DNA for the CDR3: TGTGCCAGCAGTTACTCGAGAGTAGCCACAGATACGCAGTATTTT. Its protein product is CASSYSRVATDTQYF.

This chain connects TRBV5-1 to TRBJ1-4; TRBD1 might be the D (5 bases). The germline CDR1 and CDR2 sequences are SGHRS and YFSETQ. The length of the CDR3 is 14 residues. Trimming left V 4 bases short and J 8 bases short, with 15 bases between. CDR3 in DNA: TGCGCCAGCAGCACCGGGGCATGGGAGGAAAAACTGTTTTTT. This sequence encodes CASSTGAWEEKLFF.

This sequence joins TRBV7-9 and TRBJ1-1, with 9 bases identical to TRBD1. Trimming removed 3 bases from V and 5 bases from J; junction bases left unmatched: 7. Germline V gene sequence: CDR1 SEHNR, CDR2 FQNEAQ (reference sequence). The CDR3 totals 15 residues. CDR3 bases: TGTGCCAGCAGCTTTGGGGACAGGGTATTAACTGAAGCTTTCTTT. This translates into CASSFGDRVLTEAFF.

In DNA form, the CDR3 reads TGCGCCAGCAGCTTTGCAGCCTACAATGAGCAGTTCTTC. Translated: CASSFAAYNEQFF. The chain links TRBV5-1 to TRBJ2-1; D is uncertain. Between the trimmed V and J ends, which lost 2 bases and 2 bases, there was a span of 5 bases. CDR1 and CDR2 (germline): SGHRS, YFSETQ. The CDR3 totals 13 residues.

This clonotype was detected only a few times. V and J are TRBV6-5 and TRBJ2-5; 11 nucleotides agree with TRBD2. The CDR3 covers 15 residues. J gave up 9 bases and V 1 base, and 7 bases lay outside the gene matches. Looked up from germline, CDR1 is MNHEY and CDR2 is SVGAGI. CDR3 DNA: TGTGCCAGCAGTTACTATAGCGGGGGGGCTTATCCCCAGTACTTC. Its protein product is CASSYYSGGAYPQYF.

The gene calls are TRBV2 and TRBJ1-2, with D hard to call. The V end lost 6 bases, the J end lost 8 bases, and 10 bases lay between the germline ends. Per germline, CDR1 SNHLY and CDR2 FYNNEI. There are 11 residues in the CDR3. The CDR3 nucleotides read TGTGCCAGCAGCGTCCGGGAGGGCTACACCTTC. The encoded protein is CASSVREGYTF.

This clonotype occurred a few times. The genes are TRBV9 and TRBJ2-3, with 8 bases aligning to TRBD2. This CDR3 has 16 residues. J gave up 0 bases and V 0 bases, and 3 bases lay outside the gene matches. The germline CDR1 and CDR2 sequences are SGDLS and YYNGEE. The CDR3 DNA is TGTGCCAGCAGCGTAGCGCCTAGCGGGAGCACAGATACGCAGTATTTT. Translated: CASSVAPSGSTDTQYF.

CDR3 sequence: CSAASGLARNNEQFF. CDR3 DNA: TGCAGTGCCGCTTCGGGACTAGCAAGAAACAATGAGCAGTTCTTC. The rearrangement uses TRBV20-1 and TRBJ2-1; 9 bases are a match to TRBD2. CDR3 length: 15 residues. CDR1 and CDR2 (germline): DFQATT, SNEGSKA (reference sequence). V was pared by 6 bases and J by 5 bases, with 11 bases of the junction left unmatched.

This chain connects TRBV5-1 to TRBJ2-3; D may be TRBD2 (6 bases). Per the germline V gene, CDR1 is SGHRS and CDR2 is YFSETQ. Trimming stripped 1 base from V and 0 bases from J, with 9 bases between. CDR3 length: 15 amino acids. CDR3 sequence (DNA): TGCGCCAGCAGCTTGTTCGGGGGAAGCACAGATACGCAGTATTTT. This translates into CASSLFGGSTDTQYF.

The sample holds a few counts of this clonotype. The CDR3 reads CASSLDSGLRNEQFF. The CDR3 nucleotides read TGTGCCAGCAGCCTGGACTCGGGCTTACGCAATGAGCAGTTCTTC. The genes are TRBV5-6 and TRBJ2-1, with D possibly being TRBD2 (5 bases). From germline, CDR1 is SGHDT and CDR2 YYEEEE. The CDR3 is 15 residues long. Trimming shortened V by 4 bases and J by 6 bases, and 17 bases separated the two germline ends.

This clonotype appeared a single time. The gene calls are TRBV5-6 and TRBJ2-7; 7 nucleotides agree with TRBD1. CDR1 SGHDT and CDR2 YYEEEE come from the germline V gene. V lost 2 bases and J lost 6; bases outside the gene matches: 5. The CDR3 length is 13 residues. DNA of the CDR3: TGTGCCAGCAGCTTCCCGACAGGGCTCGAGCAGTACGTC. Translating it yields CASSFPTGLEQYV.